Listed here are 9 T cell receptor beta chains from one sample, sequenced in a study of blood T cells in healthy people across ages. A second PCR of about 7 to 12 cycles used a sample-barcoded 5' primer and a J-beta primer mix. TCRdb used MiXCR to reprocess the 5' RACE reads, holding one entry per CDR3 protein. The table records fewer than 900,000 distinct CDR3 sequences, roughly 43% of them present only once. The sequencing sample was made of blood. The receptor set was obtained from a woman aged 55-70 years in good health.

J is TRBJ2-1 and V is TRBV5-5, with D maybe TRBD2 (6 bases). Trimming removed 3 bases at V and 4 bases at J, with 14 bases between. This CDR3 contains 15 residues. Germline V CDR1 and CDR2: SGHKS, YYEKEE (reference sequence). The CDR3 loop is CASSSAEGSYNEQFF. CDR3 coding DNA: TGTGCCAGCAGCTCGGCGGAGGGGAGTTACAATGAGCAGTTCTTC.

This clonotype was counted a few times. This rearrangement joins TRBV5-1 to TRBJ2-1; 7 nucleotides match TRBD2. The CDR3 consists of 13 residues. Germline V gene sequence: CDR1 SGHRS, CDR2 YFSETQ. The V gene end was trimmed by 2 bases and the J gene end by 7 bases; junction bases not matched to a gene: 3. The CDR3 DNA reads TGCGCCAGCAGCTTAAGCGGGACGAATGAGCAGTTCTTC. Protein: CASSLSGTNEQFF.

The J gene is TRBJ2-3, the V gene TRBV20-1; D is uncertain. This CDR3 is built from 13 residues. V gave up 6 bases and J gave up 2 bases, with 12 bases separating them. CDR1 is DFQATT, CDR2 SNEGSKA, per germline (reference sequence). CDR3 residues: CSAAPEHTDTQYF. CDR3 DNA: TGCAGTGCGGCCCCGGAACACACAGATACGCAGTATTTT.

The chain links TRBV10-3 to TRBJ2-5; D tentatively fits TRBD1 or TRBD2 (5 bases each). Matching the DNA end better, TRBJ2-7 makes the J call doubtful. This CDR3 has 17 amino acids. Germline-derived CDR1 and CDR2 are ENHRY and SYGVKD. The CDR3 DNA reads TGTGCCATCAGTGAAACAAACCGGGGCCTCAACTGGGGCGAGCAGTACTTC. Amino acids: CAISETNRGLNWGEQYF.

This clonotype appeared many times. The chain joins TRBV27 to TRBJ2-7; a possible D gene is TRBD2 (5 bases). CDR1 MNHEY and CDR2 SMNVEV come from the germline V gene (reference sequence). With 6 bases removed from V and 5 bases from J, the gap between germline ends came to 17 bases. The CDR3 spans 14 residues. This chain's CDR3 is CASSLREPLDEQYF. The CDR3 DNA reads as TGTGCCAGCAGCCTCCGGGAACCTCTGGACGAGCAGTACTTC.

The chain links TRBV27 to TRBJ1-2; no firm D call. The CDR3 loop spans 11 amino acids. V was cut by 6 bases and J by 7 bases, with 9 bases left in between. Germline CDR1 is MNHEY and CDR2 is SMNVEV (reference sequence). The CDR3 region has the DNA TGTGCCAGCAGGGTAAATGGTGGCTACACCTTC. Protein: CASRVNGGYTF.

This clonotype was seen more than once but under ten times. This rearrangement joins TRBV6-2 or TRBV6-3 to TRBJ2-1; tentative D call: TRBD1 (6 bases). CDR3 length equals 14 residues. The V gene's germline CDR1 is MNHEY and CDR2 SVGEGT. V was clipped by 7 bases and J by 4 bases, with 14 bases between them. CDR3 sequence: CASNGGRGYNEQFF. The CDR3 DNA reads TGTGCCAGCAACGGCGGCAGGGGTTACAATGAGCAGTTCTTC.

This clonotype was counted between two and nine times. The chain links TRBV29-1 to TRBJ2-7; D is unresolved. The V end lost 1 base, the J end lost 2 bases, and 6 bases lay between the germline ends. Looked up from germline, CDR1 is SQVTM and CDR2 is ANQGSEA. The CDR3 runs to 12 residues. The DNA for the CDR3 is TGCAGCGTTGAAGCTGGAGCCTACGAGCAGTACTTC. Translation gives CSVEAGAYEQYF.

The CDR3 protein is CASSLASQGYSNQPQHF. CDR3 nucleotide sequence: TGTGCCAGCAGCTTAGCGTCACAGGGGTATAGCAATCAGCCCCAGCATTTT. The V gene is TRBV7-2, the J gene TRBJ1-5; TRBD1 agrees at 7 bases. Germline V gene data show CDR1 as SGHTA and CDR2 as FQGNSA. V lost 0 bases, J lost 0 bases, and 5 bases stayed unmatched. The CDR3 length is 17 residues.